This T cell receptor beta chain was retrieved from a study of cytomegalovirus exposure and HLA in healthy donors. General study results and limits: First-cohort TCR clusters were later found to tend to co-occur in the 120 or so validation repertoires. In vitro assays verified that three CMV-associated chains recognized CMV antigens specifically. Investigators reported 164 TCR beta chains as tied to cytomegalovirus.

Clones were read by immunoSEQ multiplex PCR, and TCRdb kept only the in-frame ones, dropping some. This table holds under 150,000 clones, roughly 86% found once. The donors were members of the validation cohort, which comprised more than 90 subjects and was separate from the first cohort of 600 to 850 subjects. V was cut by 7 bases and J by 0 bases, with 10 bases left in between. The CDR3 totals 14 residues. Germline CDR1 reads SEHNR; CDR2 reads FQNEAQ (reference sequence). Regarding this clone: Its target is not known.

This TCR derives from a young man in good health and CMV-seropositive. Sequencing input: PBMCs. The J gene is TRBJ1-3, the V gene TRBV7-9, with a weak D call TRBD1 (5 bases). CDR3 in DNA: TGTGCCAGCAAAGGGGCTAACTCTGGAAACACCATATATTTT. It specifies CASKGANSGNTIYF.